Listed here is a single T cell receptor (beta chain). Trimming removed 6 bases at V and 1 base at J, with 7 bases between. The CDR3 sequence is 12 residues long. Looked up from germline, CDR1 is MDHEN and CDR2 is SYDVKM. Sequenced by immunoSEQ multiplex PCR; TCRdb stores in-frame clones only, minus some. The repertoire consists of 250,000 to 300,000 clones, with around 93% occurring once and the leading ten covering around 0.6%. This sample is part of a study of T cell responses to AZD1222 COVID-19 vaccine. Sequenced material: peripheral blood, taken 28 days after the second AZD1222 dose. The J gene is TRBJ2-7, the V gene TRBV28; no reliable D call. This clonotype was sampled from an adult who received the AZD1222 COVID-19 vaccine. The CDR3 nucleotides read TGTGCCAGCAGCTCACTTTCCTACGAGCAGTACTTC. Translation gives CASSSLSYEQYF.